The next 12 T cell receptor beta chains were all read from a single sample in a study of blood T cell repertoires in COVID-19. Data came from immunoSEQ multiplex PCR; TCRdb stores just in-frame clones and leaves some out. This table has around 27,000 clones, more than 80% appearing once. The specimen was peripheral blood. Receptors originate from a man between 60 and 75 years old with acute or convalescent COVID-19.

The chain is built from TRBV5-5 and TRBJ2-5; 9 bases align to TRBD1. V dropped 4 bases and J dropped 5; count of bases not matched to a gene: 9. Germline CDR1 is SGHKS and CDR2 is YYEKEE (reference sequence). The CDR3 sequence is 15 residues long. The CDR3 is CASSHTGGPRETQYF. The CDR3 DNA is TGTGCCAGCAGCCATACAGGGGGCCCCCGGGAGACCCAGTACTTC.

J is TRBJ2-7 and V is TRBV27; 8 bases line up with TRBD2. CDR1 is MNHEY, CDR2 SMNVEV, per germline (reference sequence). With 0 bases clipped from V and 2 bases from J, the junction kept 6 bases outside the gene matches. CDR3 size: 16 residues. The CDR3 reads CASSLSPAGAAYEQYF. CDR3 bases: TGTGCCAGCAGTTTATCGCCAGCGGGAGCGGCCTACGAGCAGTACTTC.

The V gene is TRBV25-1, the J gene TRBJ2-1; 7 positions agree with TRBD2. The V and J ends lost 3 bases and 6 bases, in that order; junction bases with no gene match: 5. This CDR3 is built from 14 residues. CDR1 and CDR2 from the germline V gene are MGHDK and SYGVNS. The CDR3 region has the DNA TGTGCCAGCAGTGAGCCCGGGACTATCAATGAGCAGTTCTTC. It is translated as CASSEPGTINEQFF.

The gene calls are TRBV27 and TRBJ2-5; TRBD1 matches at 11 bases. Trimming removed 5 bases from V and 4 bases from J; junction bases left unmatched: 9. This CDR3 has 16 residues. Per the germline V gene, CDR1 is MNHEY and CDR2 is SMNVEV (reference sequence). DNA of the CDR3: TGTGCCAGCAGTCCCGGACAGGGGGCAAGAGGAGAGACCCAGTACTTC. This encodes CASSPGQGARGETQYF.

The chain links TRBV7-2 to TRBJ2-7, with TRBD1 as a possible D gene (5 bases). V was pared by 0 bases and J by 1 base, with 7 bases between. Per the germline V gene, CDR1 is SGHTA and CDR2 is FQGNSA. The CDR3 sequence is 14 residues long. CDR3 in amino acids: CASSLAGPSYEQYF. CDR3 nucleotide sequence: TGTGCCAGCAGCTTAGCGGGGCCTTCCTACGAGCAGTACTTC. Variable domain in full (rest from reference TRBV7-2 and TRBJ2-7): GAGVSQSPSNKVTEKGKDVELRCDPISGHTALYWYRQSLGQGLEFLIYFQGNSAPDKSGLPSDRFSAERTGGSVSTLTIQRTQQEDSAVYLCASSLAGPSYEQYFGPGTRLTVT.

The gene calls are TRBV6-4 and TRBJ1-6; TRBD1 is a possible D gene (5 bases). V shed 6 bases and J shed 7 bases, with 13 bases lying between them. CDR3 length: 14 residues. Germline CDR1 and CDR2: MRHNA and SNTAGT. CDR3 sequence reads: CASSEDGGNSPLHF. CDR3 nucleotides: TGTGCCAGCAGCGAGGATGGGGGGAATTCACCCCTCCACTTT.

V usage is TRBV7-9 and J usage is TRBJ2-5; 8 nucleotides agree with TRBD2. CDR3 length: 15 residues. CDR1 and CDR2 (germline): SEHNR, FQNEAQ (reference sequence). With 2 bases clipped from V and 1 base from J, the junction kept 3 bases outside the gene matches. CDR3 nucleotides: TGTGCCAGCAGCTTATTTCTAGCGGGCCAAGAGACCCAGTACTTC. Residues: CASSLFLAGQETQYF. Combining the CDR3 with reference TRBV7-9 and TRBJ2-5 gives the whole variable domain DTGVSQNPRHKITKRGQNVTFRCDPISEHNRLYWYRQTLGQGPEFLTYFQNEAQLEKSRLLSDRFSAERPKGSFSTLEIQRTEQGDSAMYLCASSLFLAGQETQYFGPGTRLLVL.

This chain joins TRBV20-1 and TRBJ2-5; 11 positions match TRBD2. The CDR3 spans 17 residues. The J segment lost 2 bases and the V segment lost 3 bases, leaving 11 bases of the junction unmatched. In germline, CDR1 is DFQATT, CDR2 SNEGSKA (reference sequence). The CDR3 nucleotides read TGCAGTGCTAGTTCAGCTAGCGGGAGGCGCCCACAAGAGACCCAGTACTTC. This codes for CSASSASGRRPQETQYF.

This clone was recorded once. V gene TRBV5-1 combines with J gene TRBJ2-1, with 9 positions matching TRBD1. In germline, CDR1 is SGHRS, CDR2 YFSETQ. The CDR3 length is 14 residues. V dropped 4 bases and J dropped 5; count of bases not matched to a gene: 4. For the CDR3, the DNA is TGCGCCAGCAGCACGGGACAGGGAAACAATGAGCAGTTCTTC. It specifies CASSTGQGNNEQFF. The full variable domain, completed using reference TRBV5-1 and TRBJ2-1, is KAGVTQTPRYLIKTRGQQVTLSCSPISGHRSVSWYQQTPGQGLQFLFEYFSETQRNKGNFPGRFSGRQFSNSRSEMNVSTLELGDSALYLCASSTGQGNNEQFFGPGTRLTVL.

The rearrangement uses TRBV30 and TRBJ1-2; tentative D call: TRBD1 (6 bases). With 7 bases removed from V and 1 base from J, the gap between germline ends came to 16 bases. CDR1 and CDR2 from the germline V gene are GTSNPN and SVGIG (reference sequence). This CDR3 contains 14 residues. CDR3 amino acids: CASRGGGGNYGYTF. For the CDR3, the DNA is TGTGCCTCGAGGGGGGGTGGAGGTAACTATGGCTACACCTTC.

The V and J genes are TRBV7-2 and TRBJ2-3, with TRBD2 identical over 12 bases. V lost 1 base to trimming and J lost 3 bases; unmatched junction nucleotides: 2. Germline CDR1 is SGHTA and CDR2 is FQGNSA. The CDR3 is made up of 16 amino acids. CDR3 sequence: CASSLGLAGGTDTQYF. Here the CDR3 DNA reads TGTGCCAGCAGCTTAGGGCTAGCGGGGGGGACAGATACGCAGTATTTT.

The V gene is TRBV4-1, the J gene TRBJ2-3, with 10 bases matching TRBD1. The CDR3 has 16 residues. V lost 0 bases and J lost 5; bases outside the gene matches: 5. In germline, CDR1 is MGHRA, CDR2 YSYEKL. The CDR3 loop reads CASSQDRTGGQDTQYF. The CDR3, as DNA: TGCGCCAGCAGCCAAGATCGGACAGGGGGACAAGATACGCAGTATTTT.